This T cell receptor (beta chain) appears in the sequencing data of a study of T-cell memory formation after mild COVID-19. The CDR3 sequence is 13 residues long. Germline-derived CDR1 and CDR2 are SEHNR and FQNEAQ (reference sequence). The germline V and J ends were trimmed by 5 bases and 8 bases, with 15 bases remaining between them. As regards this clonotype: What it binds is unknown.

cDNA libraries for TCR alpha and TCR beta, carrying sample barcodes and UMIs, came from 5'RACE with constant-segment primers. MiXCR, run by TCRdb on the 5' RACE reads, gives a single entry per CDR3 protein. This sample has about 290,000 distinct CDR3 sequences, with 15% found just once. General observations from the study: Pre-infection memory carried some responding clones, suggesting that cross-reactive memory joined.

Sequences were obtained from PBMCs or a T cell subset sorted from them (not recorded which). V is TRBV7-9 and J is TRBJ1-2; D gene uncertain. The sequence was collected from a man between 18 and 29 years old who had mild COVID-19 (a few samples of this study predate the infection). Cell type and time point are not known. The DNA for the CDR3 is TGTGCCAGCAGCCCGTTCGGGCCCCAGGGCTACACCTTC. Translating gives CASSPFGPQGYTF.